The 3 T cell receptor beta chains reported below all come from one sample, sequenced in a study of blood T cells in healthy people across ages. With a J-beta primer mix and a sample-barcoded 5' primer, a second PCR ran about 7 to 11 cycles. Using its own MiXCR run on the 5' RACE reads, TCRdb lists one record per CDR3 protein. The data hold over 600,000 distinct CDR3 sequences, with over 40% observed a single time. The sample consisted of blood. Every receptor here comes from an elderly man in good health.

This clonotype was recorded only once. J is TRBJ2-5 and V is TRBV10-3, with 12 bases lining up with TRBD2. Germline CDR1 ENHRY, CDR2 SYGVKD. This CDR3 has 16 amino acids. V dropped 2 bases and J dropped 3; count of bases not matched to a gene: 4. The CDR3 region is CAISERASGGEETQYF. The CDR3 bases are TGTGCCATCAGTGAGAGGGCTAGCGGGGGGGAAGAGACCCAGTACTTC.

This clonotype was recorded only once. At one boundary the junction diverges from the germline segment, which might be a read error. This chain joins TRBV30 and TRBJ1-6, with D uncertain. Germline V gives CDR1 GTSNPN, CDR2 SVGIG (reference sequence). The length of the CDR3 is 14 residues. The CDR3, as DNA: TGCACCTTATCGCCACGCCGAGGCACTACACCCCTCCACTTT. Its translation is CTLSPRRGTTPLHF.

The chain has TRBV10-3 and TRBJ1-1, with 7 bases that match TRBD1. Germline values: CDR1 ENHRY, CDR2 SYGVKD. After removal of 7 bases from V and 1 base from J, the junction contained 3 bases not matched to a gene. This CDR3 spans 13 amino acids. CDR3 loop: CAIKGQWNTEAFF. DNA for the CDR3: TGTGCCATCAAGGGACAGTGGAACACTGAAGCTTTCTTT.